The 8 T cell receptor beta chains in this list originate from one sample, sequenced in a study of response to subunit inactivated influenza vaccine. Using its own MiXCR run on the RT-PCR reads, TCRdb lists one record per CDR3 protein. Among some 550,000 distinct CDR3 sequences listed, approximately 24% were seen once. This sample also appeared in a second study, on T cells expressing NK-cell markers. That publication notes: In generating TCR beta cDNA, 5'RACE template switching with UMIs was used.

Source: CD4+ T cells sorted from PBMCs, taken roughly 12 days after vaccination. These receptors originate from a man aged 50 to 60 who received an inactivated influenza vaccine.

The chain employs TRBV5-1 and TRBJ1-6; TRBD1 matches 9 bases. The CDR3 spans 15 residues. Unmatched junction bases numbered 6, after V lost 4 bases and J lost 7 bases. Germline V gives CDR1 SGHRS, CDR2 YFSETQ. CDR3 bases: TGCGCCAGCAGCCCCTGGGACAGGGTGAATTCACCCCTCCACTTT. Translated, it gives CASSPWDRVNSPLHF.

This clonotype was counted ten times or more. The chain has TRBV5-1 and TRBJ1-1; D call uncertain. The V gene's germline CDR1 is SGHRS and CDR2 YFSETQ. This CDR3 contains 12 residues. V lost 1 base and J 2 bases, leaving 3 bases between the germline ends. The CDR3 is CASSLHNTEAFF. DNA for the CDR3: TGCGCCAGCAGCTTGCATAACACTGAAGCTTTCTTT.

Many counts were recorded for this clonotype. The chain joins TRBV7-6 to TRBJ2-1; no firm D call. This CDR3 contains 16 residues. Between the trimmed V and J ends, which lost 5 bases and 0 bases, there was a span of 14 bases. Germline CDR1 is SGHVS and CDR2 is FNYEAQ. The CDR3 loop is CASSLRLGSSYNEQFF. CDR3 nucleotides: TGTGCCAGCAGCCTCAGACTGGGCAGCTCCTACAATGAGCAGTTCTTC.

This chain uses TRBV10-3 with TRBJ2-7, with 8 bases that match TRBD1. Germline V CDR1 and CDR2: ENHRY, SYGVKD. V shed 5 bases, J shed 2 bases, and the junction held 2 bases outside the gene matches. The CDR3 contains 13 residues. The CDR3 DNA reads as TGTGCCATCAGTATGGGACAGGCCTACGAGCAGTACTTC. It specifies CAISMGQAYEQYF.

This chain joins TRBV5-1 and TRBJ2-2; 13 nucleotides agree with TRBD2. J gave up 2 bases and V 4 bases, and 2 bases lay outside the gene matches. The CDR3 sequence is 16 residues long. In germline, CDR1 is SGHRS, CDR2 YFSETQ. The CDR3 spells CASSTGLAGNTGELFF. For the CDR3, the DNA is TGCGCCAGCAGCACGGGACTAGCGGGAAACACCGGGGAGCTGTTTTTT.

V and J are TRBV6-1 and TRBJ2-7; D might be TRBD1 or TRBD2, each matching 7 bases. The CDR3 has 15 amino acids. Trimming pared 6 bases from V and 7 bases from J, leaving 22 bases between. Germline V gene lookup returns CDR1 MNHNS and CDR2 SASEGT. CDR3 loop: CASSQQGRATEEQYF. CDR3 DNA: TGTGCCAGCAGCCAACAGGGGAGGGCTACGGAAGAGCAGTACTTC.

The V gene is TRBV10-2, the J gene TRBJ2-7; D is possibly TRBD1 (5 bases). V was clipped by 7 bases and J by 1 base, with 11 bases between them. Germline-derived CDR1 and CDR2 are WSHSY and SAAADI. This CDR3 has 13 residues. DNA of the CDR3: TGCGCCAGCAAAAGGGGTGGATCCTACGAGCAGTACTTC. Its protein product is CASKRGGSYEQYF.

The chain recombines TRBV20-1 with TRBJ2-2; tentatively, D is TRBD1 or TRBD2 (5 bases each). CDR3 length: 14 amino acids. Germline V gene lookup returns CDR1 DFQATT and CDR2 SNEGSKA (reference sequence). V was trimmed by 6 bases and J by 4 bases, leaving 15 bases between them. For the CDR3, the DNA is TGCAGTGCCCTACAACCGGGGCCCACCGGGGAGCTGTTTTTT. This encodes CSALQPGPTGELFF.